The rows below give T cell receptor beta chains drawn from one sample of a study of shared clonotypes between healthy human individuals. Produced via immunoSEQ multiplex PCR; TCRdb's table is partial and in-frame only. The data show about 1 million clones, with 65% to 80% seen just once and approximately 1.5% held by the top ten. Specimen: memory CD4+ T cells sorted from blood. All receptors derive from a man between 18 and 35 years old in good health. Both conserved end residues are part of each CDR3. A D gene is named only where the DNA matches it firmly. Size is omitted from some rows. Given values are once, few, many or a class for expanded clones.

CDR3nt,CDR3aa,v_gene,abundance,j_gene,d_gene
TGTGCCACCAGCAGAGGGGGGACAGGTTCCTACGAGCAGTACTTC,CATSRGGTGSYEQYF,TRBV15,once,TRBJ2-7,TRBD1
TGTGCCAGCACTCCGGGTTCGAACACTGAAGCTTTCTTT,CASTPGSNTEAFF,TRBV6-1,-,TRBJ1-1,-
TGTGCCAGCAGGTCTCCTACAGGGGTGAACACTGAAGCTTTCTTT,CASRSPTGVNTEAFF,TRBV5-5,-,TRBJ1-1,TRBD1
TGTGCCTGGAGTCCCCAAGGGGTAACCATATATTTT,CAWSPQGVTIYF,TRBV30,-,TRBJ1-3,-
TGTGCCAGCAGCTTAGCCAAGACACAAGAGACCCAGTACTTC,CASSLAKTQETQYF,TRBV7-6,-,TRBJ2-5,-
TGTGCCAGTAGTATCAGGGGTCAGATGGGGAACACTGAAGCTTTCTTT,CASSIRGQMGNTEAFF,TRBV19,few,TRBJ1-1,-
TGCGCCAGCAGCTTGGAATTGGCGGTGAACACTGAAGCTTTCTTT,CASSLELAVNTEAFF,TRBV5-1,-,TRBJ1-1,-
TGCGCCAGCAATGTGGGGAACTCCTACGAGCAGTACTTC,CASNVGNSYEQYF,TRBV10-2,few,TRBJ2-7,-
TGTGCCATCAGTGATAGGGACCTGGGGAACACTGAAGCTTTCTTT,CAISDRDLGNTEAFF,TRBV10-3,-,TRBJ1-1,-
TGTGCCAGCACTCCAGGGGACGGAAACACCATATATTTT,CASTPGDGNTIYF,TRBV6-4,-,TRBJ1-3,-
TGTGCCAGCAGCGGAGGGGTGGCTAGAAGCTATGGCTACACCTTC,CASSGGVARSYGYTF,TRBV13,-,TRBJ1-2,-
TGTGCCAGCAGCCGGGACTACACCACCGGGGAGCTGTTTTTT,CASSRDYTTGELFF,TRBV7-2,-,TRBJ2-2,TRBD2
TGCGCCAGCAGCCAAGAGAGAAATCAGCCCCAGCATTTT,CASSQERNQPQHF,TRBV4-3,few,TRBJ1-5,-
TGCGCCAGCAGCCGGTCTTCGGTAGGTGAAGCTTTCTTT,CASSRSSVGEAFF,TRBV5-1,-,TRBJ1-1,-
TGTGCCAGCAGTATGACAGGGCTTAATTCACCCCTCCACTTT,CASSMTGLNSPLHF,TRBV27,-,TRBJ1-6,TRBD1
TGCGCCAGCAGTGAGAGGAATTTGGGGAGGGGGCTCCACAATGAGCAGTTCTTC,CASSERNLGRGLHNEQFF,TRBV10-2,-,TRBJ2-1,-
TGTGCCAGCAGCCGATTTAATCAGCCCCAGCATTTT,CASSRFNQPQHF,TRBV7-2,-,TRBJ1-5,-
TGTGCCAGCAGCCCCCGATTTGCGGGGGGGGCCTACAATGAGCAGTTCTTC,CASSPRFAGGAYNEQFF,TRBV7-3,-,TRBJ2-1,TRBD2
TGTGCCAGCAGTTACCTGGGCGAGCAGTACTTC,CASSYLGEQYF,TRBV6-5,-,TRBJ2-7,-